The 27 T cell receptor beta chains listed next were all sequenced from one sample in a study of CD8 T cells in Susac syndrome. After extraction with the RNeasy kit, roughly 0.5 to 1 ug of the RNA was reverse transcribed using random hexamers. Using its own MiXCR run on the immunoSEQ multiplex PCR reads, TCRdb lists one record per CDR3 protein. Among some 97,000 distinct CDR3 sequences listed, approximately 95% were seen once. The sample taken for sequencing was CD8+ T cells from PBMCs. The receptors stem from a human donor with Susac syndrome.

This CDR3 is CASSPVRIRPETQYF. DNA of the CDR3: TGTGCCAGCAGCCCCGTTCGAATTAGGCCAGAGACCCAGTACTTC. The chain joins TRBV6-5 to TRBJ2-5; D is undetermined. V was shortened by 6 bases and J by 4 bases, with 18 bases between the two germline ends. Per germline, CDR1 MNHEY and CDR2 SVGAGI. This CDR3 spans 15 amino acids.

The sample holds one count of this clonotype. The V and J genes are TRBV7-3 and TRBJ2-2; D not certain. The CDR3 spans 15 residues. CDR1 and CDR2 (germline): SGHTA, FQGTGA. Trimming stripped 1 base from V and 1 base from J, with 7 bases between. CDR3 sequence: CASSLSARNTGELFF. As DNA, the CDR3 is TGTGCCAGCAGCTTAAGCGCCCGGAACACCGGGGAGCTGTTTTTT.

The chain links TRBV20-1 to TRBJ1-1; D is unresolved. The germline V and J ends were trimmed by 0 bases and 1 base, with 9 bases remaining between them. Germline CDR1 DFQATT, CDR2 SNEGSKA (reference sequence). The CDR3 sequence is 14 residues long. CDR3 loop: CSARDQWANTEAFF. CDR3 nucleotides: TGCAGTGCTAGAGATCAATGGGCGAACACTGAAGCTTTCTTT.

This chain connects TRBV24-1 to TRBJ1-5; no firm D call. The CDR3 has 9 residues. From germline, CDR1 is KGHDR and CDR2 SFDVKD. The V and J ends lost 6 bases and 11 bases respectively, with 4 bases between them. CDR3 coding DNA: TGTGCCACCAGTTGGACCCAGCATTTT. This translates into CATSWTQHF.

The CDR3 spells CASSLKGTDTQYF. CDR3 bases: TGTGCCAGCAGCTTAAAGGGAACAGATACGCAGTATTTT. The chain uses TRBV7-9 and TRBJ2-3; the D is unclear. Germline V gene data show CDR1 as SEHNR and CDR2 as FQNEAQ (reference sequence). This CDR3 has 13 residues. Trimming stripped 2 bases from V and 3 bases from J, with 6 bases between.

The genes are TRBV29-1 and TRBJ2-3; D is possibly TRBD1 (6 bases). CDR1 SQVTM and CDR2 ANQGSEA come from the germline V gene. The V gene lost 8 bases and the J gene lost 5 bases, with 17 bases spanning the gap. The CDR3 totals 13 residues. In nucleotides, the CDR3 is TGCAGCTTCCGAAAGGGGGTGGAAGATACGCAGTATTTT. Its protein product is CSFRKGVEDTQYF.

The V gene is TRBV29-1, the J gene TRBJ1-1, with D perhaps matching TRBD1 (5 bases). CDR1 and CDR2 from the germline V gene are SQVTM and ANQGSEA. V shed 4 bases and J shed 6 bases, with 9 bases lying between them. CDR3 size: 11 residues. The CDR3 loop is CSVVKGPEAFF. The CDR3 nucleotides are TGCAGCGTTGTGAAGGGACCTGAAGCTTTCTTT.

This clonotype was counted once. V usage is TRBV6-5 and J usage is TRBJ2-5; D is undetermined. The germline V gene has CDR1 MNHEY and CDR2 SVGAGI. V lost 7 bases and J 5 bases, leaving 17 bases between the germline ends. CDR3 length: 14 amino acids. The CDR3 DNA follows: TGTGCCAGCAAACCGGGTCCCCTGGGGGAGACCCAGTACTTC. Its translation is CASKPGPLGETQYF.

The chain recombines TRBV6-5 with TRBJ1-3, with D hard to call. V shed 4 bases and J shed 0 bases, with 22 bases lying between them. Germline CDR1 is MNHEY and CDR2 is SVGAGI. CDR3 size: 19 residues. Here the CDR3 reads CASSSLGAGRPHSGNTIYF. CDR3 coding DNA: TGTGCCAGCAGTTCCCTAGGTGCCGGGCGTCCTCACTCTGGAAACACCATATATTTT.

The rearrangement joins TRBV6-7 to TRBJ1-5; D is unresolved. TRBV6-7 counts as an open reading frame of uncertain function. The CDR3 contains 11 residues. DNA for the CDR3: TGTGCTACTACAGGCAATCAGCCCCAGCATTTT. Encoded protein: CATTGNQPQHF.

CDR3 sequence: CASSFVGIYNEQFF. CDR3 sequence (DNA): TGCGCCAGCAGCTTCGTTGGGATCTACAATGAGCAGTTCTTC. This chain links TRBV5-1 with TRBJ2-1; D gene unclear. The CDR3 has 14 amino acids. Deletions cut 2 bases from V and 3 bases from J, with 9 bases between. The germline gives CDR1 SGHRS, CDR2 YFSETQ.

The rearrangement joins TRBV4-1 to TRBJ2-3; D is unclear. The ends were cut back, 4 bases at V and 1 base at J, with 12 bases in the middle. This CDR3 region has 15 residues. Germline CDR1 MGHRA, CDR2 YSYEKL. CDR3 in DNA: TGCGCCAGCAGCCGTCTATCCGAGGGCACAGATACGCAGTATTTT. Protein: CASSRLSEGTDTQYF.

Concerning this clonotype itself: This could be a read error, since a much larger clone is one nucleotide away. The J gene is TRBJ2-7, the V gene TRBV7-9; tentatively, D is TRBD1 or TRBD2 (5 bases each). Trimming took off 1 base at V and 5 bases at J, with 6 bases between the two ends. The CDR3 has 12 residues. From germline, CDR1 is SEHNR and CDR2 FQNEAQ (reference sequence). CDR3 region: CASSLGGDEQYF. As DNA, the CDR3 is TGTGCCAGCAGCTTAGGAGGGGACGAGCAGTACTTC.

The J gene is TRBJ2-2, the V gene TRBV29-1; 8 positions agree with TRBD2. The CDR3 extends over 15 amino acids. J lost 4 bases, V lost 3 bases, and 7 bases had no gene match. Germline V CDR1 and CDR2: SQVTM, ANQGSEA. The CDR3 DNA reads TGCAGCGTTGACTCGGGAGGGTTTGGCACCGGGGAGCTGTTTTTT. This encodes CSVDSGGFGTGELFF.

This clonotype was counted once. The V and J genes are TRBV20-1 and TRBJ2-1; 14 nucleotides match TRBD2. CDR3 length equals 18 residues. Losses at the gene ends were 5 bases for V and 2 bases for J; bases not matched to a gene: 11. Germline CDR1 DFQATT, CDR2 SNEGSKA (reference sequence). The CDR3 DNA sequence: TGCAGTGCTCAGGGACTAGCGGGGGTCATGACCCCCTACAATGAGCAGTTCTTC. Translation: CSAQGLAGVMTPYNEQFF.

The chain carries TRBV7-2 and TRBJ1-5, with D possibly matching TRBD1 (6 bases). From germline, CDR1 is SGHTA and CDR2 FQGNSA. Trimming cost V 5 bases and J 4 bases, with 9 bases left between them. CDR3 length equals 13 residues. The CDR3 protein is CASSGQGNQPQHF. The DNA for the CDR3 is TGTGCCAGCAGCGGGCAGGGGAATCAGCCCCAGCATTTT.

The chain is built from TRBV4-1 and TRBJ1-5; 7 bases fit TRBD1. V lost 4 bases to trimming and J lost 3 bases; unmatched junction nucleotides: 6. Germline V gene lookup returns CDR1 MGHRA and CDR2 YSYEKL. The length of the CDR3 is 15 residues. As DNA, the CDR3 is TGCGCCAGCAGCCTGTACCAGGGGGACAATCAGCCCCAGCATTTT. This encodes CASSLYQGDNQPQHF.

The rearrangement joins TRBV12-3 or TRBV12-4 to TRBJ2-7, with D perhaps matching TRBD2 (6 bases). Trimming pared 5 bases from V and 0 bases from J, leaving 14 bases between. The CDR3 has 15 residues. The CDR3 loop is CASSRDFENSYEQYF. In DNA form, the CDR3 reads TGTGCCAGCAGTCGGGACTTCGAGAACTCCTACGAGCAGTACTTC.

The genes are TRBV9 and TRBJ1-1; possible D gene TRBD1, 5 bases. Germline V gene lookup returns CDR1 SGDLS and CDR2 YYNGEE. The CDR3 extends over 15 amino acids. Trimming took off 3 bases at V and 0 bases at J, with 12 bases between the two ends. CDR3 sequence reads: CASSASGTVNTEAFF. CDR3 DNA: TGTGCCAGCAGCGCATCCGGGACGGTGAACACTGAAGCTTTCTTT.

The CDR3 nucleotides are TGCAGTGCTAGAGAGCCAGGGACAGACTATAATTCACCCCTCCACTTT. Encoded protein: CSAREPGTDYNSPLHF. The V call is TRBV20-1, the J call TRBJ1-6; 7 nucleotides agree with TRBD1. This CDR3 comprises 16 residues. Germline V gene lookup returns CDR1 DFQATT and CDR2 SNEGSKA (reference sequence). J was trimmed by 3 bases and V by 0 bases; bases with no gene match: 5.

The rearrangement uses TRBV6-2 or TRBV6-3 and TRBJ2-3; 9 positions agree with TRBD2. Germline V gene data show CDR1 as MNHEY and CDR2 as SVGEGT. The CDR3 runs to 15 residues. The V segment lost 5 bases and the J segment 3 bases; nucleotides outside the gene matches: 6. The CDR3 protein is CASSDGLATTDTQYF. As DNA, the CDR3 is TGTGCCAGCAGTGATGGACTAGCGACGACAGATACGCAGTATTTT.

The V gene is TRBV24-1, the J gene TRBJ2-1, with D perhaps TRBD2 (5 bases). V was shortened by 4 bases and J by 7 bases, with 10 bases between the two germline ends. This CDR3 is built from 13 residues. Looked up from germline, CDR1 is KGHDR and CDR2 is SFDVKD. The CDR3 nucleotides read TGTGCCACCAGTGAAGAGGGCGGGAATGAGCAGTTCTTC. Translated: CATSEEGGNEQFF.

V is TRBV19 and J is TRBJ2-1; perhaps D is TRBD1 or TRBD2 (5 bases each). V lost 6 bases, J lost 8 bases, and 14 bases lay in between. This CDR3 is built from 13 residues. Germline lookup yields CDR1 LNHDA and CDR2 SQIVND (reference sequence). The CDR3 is CASRGLRGDEQFF. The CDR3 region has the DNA TGTGCCAGTAGAGGGCTTCGAGGGGATGAGCAGTTCTTC.

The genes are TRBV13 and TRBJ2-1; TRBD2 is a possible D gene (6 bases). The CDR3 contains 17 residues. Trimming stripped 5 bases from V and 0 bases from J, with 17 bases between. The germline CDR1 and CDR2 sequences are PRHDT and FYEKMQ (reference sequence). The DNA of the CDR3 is TGTGCCAGCAGCCATAAGGAGGGCAGTCTCTCCTACAATGAGCAGTTCTTC. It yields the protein CASSHKEGSLSYNEQFF.

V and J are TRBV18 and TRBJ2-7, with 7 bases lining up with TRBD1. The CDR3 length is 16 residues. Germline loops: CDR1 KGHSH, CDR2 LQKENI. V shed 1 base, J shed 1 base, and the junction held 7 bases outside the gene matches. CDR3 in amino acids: CASSPRDREGSYEQYF. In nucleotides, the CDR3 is TGTGCCAGCTCACCACGAGACAGGGAAGGGTCCTACGAGCAGTACTTC.

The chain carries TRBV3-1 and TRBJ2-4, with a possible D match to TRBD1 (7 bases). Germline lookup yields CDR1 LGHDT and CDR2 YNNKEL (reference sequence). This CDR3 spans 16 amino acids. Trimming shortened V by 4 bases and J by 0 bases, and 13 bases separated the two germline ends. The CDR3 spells CASSPTGDSAKNIQYF. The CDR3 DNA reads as TGTGCCAGCAGCCCCACAGGGGACTCAGCCAAAAACATTCAGTACTTC.

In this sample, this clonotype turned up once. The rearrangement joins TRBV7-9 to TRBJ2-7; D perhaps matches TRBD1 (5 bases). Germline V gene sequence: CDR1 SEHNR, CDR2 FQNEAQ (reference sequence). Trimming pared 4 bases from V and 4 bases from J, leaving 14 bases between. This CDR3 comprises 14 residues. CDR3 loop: CASSSQTVLYEQYF. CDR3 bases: TGTGCCAGCAGCTCCCAGACAGTCTTATACGAGCAGTACTTC.